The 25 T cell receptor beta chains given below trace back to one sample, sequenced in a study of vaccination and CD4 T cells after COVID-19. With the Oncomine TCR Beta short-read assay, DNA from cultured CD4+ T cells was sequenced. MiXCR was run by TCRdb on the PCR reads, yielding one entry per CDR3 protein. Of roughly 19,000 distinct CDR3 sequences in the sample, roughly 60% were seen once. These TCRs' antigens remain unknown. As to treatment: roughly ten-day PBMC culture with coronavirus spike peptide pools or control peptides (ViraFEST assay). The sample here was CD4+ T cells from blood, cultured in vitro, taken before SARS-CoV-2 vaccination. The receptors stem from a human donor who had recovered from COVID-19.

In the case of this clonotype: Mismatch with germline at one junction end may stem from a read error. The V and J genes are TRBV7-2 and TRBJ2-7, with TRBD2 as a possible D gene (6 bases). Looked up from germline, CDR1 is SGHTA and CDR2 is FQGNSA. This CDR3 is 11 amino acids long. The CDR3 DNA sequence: TGTGCCAGCAGCGGTAGCGGTACCGTTGACTTC. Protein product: CASSGSGTVDF.

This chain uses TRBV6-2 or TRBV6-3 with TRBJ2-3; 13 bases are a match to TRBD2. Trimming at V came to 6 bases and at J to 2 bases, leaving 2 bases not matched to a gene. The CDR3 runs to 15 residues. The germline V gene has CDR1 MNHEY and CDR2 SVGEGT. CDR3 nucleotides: TGTGCCAGCAGACTAGCGGGAGGGCACACAGATACGCAGTATTTT. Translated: CASRLAGGHTDTQYF.

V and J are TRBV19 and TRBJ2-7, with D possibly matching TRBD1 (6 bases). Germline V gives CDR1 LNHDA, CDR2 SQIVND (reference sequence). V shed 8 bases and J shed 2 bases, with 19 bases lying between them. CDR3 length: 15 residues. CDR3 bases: TGTGCCAGTCGTCCCAGAAGGGGGAACACCTACGAGCAGTACTTC. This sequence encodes CASRPRRGNTYEQYF. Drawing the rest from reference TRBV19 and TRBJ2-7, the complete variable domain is DGGITQSPKYLFRKEGQNVTLSCEQNLNHDAMYWYRQDPGQGLRLIYYSQIVNDFQKGDIAEGYSVSREKKESFPLTVTSAQKNPTAFYLCASRPRRGNTYEQYFGPGTRLTVT.

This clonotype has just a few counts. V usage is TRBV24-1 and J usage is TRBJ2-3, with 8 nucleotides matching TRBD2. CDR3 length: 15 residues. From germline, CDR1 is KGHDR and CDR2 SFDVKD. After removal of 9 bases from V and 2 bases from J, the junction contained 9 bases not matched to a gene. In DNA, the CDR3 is TGTGCCACCTCCGCTAGCGGGTCTCCCACAGATACGCAGTATTTT. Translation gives CATSASGSPTDTQYF.

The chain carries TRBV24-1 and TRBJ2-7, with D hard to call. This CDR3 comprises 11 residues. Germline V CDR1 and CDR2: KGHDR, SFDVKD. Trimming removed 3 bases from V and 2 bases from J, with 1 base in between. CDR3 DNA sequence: TGTGCCACCAGTGATACCTACGAGCAGTACTTC. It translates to CATSDTYEQYF.

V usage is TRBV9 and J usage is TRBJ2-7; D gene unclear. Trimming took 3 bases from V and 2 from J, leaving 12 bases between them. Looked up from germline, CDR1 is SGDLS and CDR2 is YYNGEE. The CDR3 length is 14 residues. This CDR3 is CASSATSRAYEQYF. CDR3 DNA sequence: TGTGCCAGCAGCGCCACCAGTAGGGCCTACGAGCAGTACTTC.

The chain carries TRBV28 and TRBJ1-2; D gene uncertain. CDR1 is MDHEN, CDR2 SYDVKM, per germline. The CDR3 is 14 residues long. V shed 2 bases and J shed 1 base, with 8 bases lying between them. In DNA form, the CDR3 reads TGTGCCAGCAGTTTAGCCTCGTTTAACTATGGCTACACCTTC. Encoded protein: CASSLASFNYGYTF.

The CDR3 DNA sequence: TGTGCCAGCAGCTTTGAGATTATACTAGCCAAAAACATTCAGTACTTC. Protein product: CASSFEIILAKNIQYF. The chain links TRBV7-2 to TRBJ2-4; no firm D call. The germline V and J ends were trimmed by 3 bases and 0 bases, with 12 bases remaining between them. Germline CDR1 is SGHTA and CDR2 is FQGNSA. This CDR3 region has 16 residues.

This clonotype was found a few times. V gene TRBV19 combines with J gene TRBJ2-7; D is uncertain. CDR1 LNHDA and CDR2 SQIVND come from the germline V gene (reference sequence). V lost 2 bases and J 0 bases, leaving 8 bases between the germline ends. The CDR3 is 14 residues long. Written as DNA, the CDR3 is TGTGCCAGTAGTATATCGGTCAACTCCTACGAGCAGTACTTC. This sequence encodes CASSISVNSYEQYF. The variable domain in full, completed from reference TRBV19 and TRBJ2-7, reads DGGITQSPKYLFRKEGQNVTLSCEQNLNHDAMYWYRQDPGQGLRLIYYSQIVNDFQKGDIAEGYSVSREKKESFPLTVTSAQKNPTAFYLCASSISVNSYEQYFGPGTRLTVT.

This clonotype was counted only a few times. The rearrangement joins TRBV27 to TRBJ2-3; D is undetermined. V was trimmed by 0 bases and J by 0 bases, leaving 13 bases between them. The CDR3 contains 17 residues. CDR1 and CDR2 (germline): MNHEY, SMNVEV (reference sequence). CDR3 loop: CASSLSPSWGSTDTQYF. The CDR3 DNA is TGTGCCAGCAGTTTATCCCCATCTTGGGGAAGCACAGATACGCAGTATTTT.

The CDR3 DNA is TGCAGTGCTAGAGGTACTAGCGGGAGTCGGGACTACGAGCAGTACTTC. This sequence encodes CSARGTSGSRDYEQYF. The chain is built from TRBV20-1 and TRBJ2-7; 11 nucleotides agree with TRBD2. The J segment lost 3 bases and the V segment lost 1 base, leaving 8 bases of the junction unmatched. The CDR3 sequence is 16 residues long. Per germline, CDR1 DFQATT and CDR2 SNEGSKA (reference sequence).

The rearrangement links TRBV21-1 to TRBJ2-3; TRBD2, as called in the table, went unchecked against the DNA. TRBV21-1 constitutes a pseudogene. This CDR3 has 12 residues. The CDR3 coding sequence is TGTGCCAGCAGCGGGAGTCCAGATACGCAGTATTTT. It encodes CASSGSPDTQYF.

The CDR3 region is CASSLGGLETQYF. Written as DNA, the CDR3 is TGTGCCAGCAGCTTAGGAGGACTCGAGACCCAGTACTTC. The chain couples TRBV7-8 to TRBJ2-5, with a possible D match to TRBD2 (5 bases). Germline-derived CDR1 and CDR2 are SGHVS and FQNEAQ. Trimming left V 1 base short and J 5 bases short, with 8 bases between. The CDR3 consists of 13 residues. Looking up the rest from reference TRBV7-8 and TRBJ2-5 gives the full variable domain: GAGVSQSPRYKVAKRGQDVALRCDPISGHVSLFWYQQALGQGPEFLTYFQNEAQLDKSGLPSDRFFAERPEGSVSTLKIQRTQQEDSAVYLCASSLGGLETQYFGPGTRLLVL.

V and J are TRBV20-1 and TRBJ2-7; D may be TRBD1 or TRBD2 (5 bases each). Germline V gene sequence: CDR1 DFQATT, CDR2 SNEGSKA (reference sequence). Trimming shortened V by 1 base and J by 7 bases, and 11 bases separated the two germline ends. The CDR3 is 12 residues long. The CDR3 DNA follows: TGCAGTGCTAGAGCCGGGGCGGATGAGCAGTACTTC. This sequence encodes CSARAGADEQYF.

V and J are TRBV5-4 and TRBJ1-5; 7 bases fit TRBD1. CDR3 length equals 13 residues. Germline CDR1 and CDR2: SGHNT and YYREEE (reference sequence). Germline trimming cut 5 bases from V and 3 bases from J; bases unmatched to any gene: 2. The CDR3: CASRGQLNQPQHF. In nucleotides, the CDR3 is TGTGCCAGCAGGGGACAGCTCAATCAGCCCCAGCATTTT.

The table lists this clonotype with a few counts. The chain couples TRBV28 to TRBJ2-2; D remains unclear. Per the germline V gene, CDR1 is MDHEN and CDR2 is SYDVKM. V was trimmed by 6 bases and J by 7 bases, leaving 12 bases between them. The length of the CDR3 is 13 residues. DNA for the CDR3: TGTGCCAGCAGCCGGACCCTTAACGGGGAGCTGTTTTTT. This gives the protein CASSRTLNGELFF.

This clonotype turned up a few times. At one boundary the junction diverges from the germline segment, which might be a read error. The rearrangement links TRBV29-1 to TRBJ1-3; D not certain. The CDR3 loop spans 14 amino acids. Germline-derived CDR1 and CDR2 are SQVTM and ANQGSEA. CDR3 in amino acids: CSVPDPSTGNTIYF. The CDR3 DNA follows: TGCAGCGTTCCTGACCCTTCAACTGGGAACACCATATATTTT.

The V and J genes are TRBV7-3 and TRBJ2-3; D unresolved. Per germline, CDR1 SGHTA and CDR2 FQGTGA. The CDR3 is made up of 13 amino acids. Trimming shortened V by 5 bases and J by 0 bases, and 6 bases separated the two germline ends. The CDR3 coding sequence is TGTGCCAGCAGCAGAACTAGCACAGATACGCAGTATTTT. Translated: CASSRTSTDTQYF.

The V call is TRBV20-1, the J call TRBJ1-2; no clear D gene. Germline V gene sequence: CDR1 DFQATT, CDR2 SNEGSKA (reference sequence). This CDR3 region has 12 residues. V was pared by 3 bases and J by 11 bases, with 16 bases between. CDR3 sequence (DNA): TGCAGTGCTAGTTCAGGAGACACTTTGTACACCTTC. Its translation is CSASSGDTLYTF.

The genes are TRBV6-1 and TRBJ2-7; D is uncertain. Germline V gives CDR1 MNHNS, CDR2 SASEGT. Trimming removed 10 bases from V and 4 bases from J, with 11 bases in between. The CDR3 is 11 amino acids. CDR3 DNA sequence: TGTGCCACCCGGGTTGCTTACGAGCAGTACTTC. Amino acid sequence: CATRVAYEQYF.

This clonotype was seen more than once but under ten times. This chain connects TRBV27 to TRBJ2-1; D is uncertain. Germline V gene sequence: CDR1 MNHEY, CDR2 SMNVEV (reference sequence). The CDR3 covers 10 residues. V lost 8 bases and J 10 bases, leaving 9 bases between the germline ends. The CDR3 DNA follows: TGTGCCAGCCGTCTAGGGGAGCAGTTCTTC. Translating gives CASRLGEQFF.

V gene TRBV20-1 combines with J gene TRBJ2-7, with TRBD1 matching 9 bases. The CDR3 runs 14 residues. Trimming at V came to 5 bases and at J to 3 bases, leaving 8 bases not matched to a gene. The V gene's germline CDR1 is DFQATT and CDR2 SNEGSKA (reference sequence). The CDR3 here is CSAGLGTGNYEQYF. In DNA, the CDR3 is TGCAGTGCTGGATTAGGGACAGGGAACTACGAGCAGTACTTC.

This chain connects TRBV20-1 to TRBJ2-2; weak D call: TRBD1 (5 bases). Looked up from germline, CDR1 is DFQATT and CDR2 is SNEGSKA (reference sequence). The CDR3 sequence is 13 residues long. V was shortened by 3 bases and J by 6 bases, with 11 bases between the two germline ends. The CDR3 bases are TGCAGTGCTAGGCGTACAGGCCCCGGGGAGCTGTTTTTT. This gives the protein CSARRTGPGELFF.

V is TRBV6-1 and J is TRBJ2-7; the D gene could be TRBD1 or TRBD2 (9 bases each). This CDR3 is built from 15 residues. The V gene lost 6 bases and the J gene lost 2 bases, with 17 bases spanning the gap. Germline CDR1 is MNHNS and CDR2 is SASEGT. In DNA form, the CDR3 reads TGTGCCAGCAGGCGCGGGGGGGACAGGGCCTACGAGCAGTACTTC. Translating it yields CASRRGGDRAYEQYF.

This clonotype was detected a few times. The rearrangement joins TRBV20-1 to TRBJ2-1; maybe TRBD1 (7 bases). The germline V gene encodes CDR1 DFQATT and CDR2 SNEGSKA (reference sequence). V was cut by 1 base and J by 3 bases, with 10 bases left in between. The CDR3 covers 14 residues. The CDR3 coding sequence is TGCAGTGCTAGAGGCGGGACAGACTACAATGAGCAGTTCTTC. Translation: CSARGGTDYNEQFF.